A selection of T cell receptor beta chains follows, all from one sample in a study of cytomegalovirus exposure and HLA in healthy donors. Clones were sequenced by immunoSEQ multiplex PCR, and TCRdb holds only the in-frame ones, with some missing. Here the sample spans roughly 190,000 clones, 70% to 75% being singletons. Sequencing used PBMCs. These receptors came from a woman aged 30 to 39 in good health and CMV-seropositive. Both conserved end residues are part of each CDR3. D genes are given only for firm matches. Where a row states a size, it is once, few, many or the class of an expanded clone; other rows omit it.

v_gene	abundance	d_gene	len	j_gene	CDR3nt	CDR3aa
TRBV6-1	NA	TRBD2	15	TRBJ2-7	TGTGCCAGCAGTGTATGGTCGACTAGCCGCGACGAGCAGTACTTC	CASSVWSTSRDEQYF
TRBV5-4	few	TRBD1	15	TRBJ1-5	TGTGCCAGCAGCTTCGGACAGGACAGCAATCAGCCCCAGCATTTT	CASSFGQDSNQPQHF
TRBV15	NA	TRBD1	13	TRBJ2-3	TGTGCCACCAGAGTACAGGGGCGCGATACGCAGTATTTT	CATRVQGRDTQYF
TRBV5-1	NA	NA	14	TRBJ2-7	TGCGCCAGCAGCCCGGGGTTCTTCGGGTACGAGCAGTACTTC	CASSPGFFGYEQYF
TRBV19	few	TRBD2	16	TRBJ2-4	TGTGCCAGTAGTGATCCGGGACTAGGGACCAAAAACATTCAGTACTTC	CASSDPGLGTKNIQYF
TRBV2	NA	NA	13	TRBJ2-5	TGTGCCAGCAGTGAATGGCCCCAAGAGACCCAGTACTTC	CASSEWPQETQYF
TRBV7-9	NA	NA	16	TRBJ2-6	TGTGCCAGCAGCTTAGAAGGTGCGGGTGGGGCCAACGTCCTGACTTTC	CASSLEGAGGANVLTF
TRBV19	NA	TRBD1	14	TRBJ2-7	TGTGCCAGTAGTATGGGGACAGGCTCCTACGAGCAGTACTTC	CASSMGTGSYEQYF
TRBV5-1	NA	NA	14	TRBJ2-7	TGCGCCAGTAGCCCGTCGGGAGAGACCTACGAGCAGTACTTC	CASSPSGETYEQYF
TRBV5-5	NA	TRBD1	14	TRBJ1-4	TGTGCCAGCAGCACGACAGGGACTAATGAAAAACTGTTTTTT	CASSTTGTNEKLFF
TRBV15	NA	NA	14	TRBJ2-1	TGTGCCACCAGCAGAGTAGCTTATTACAATGAGCAGTTCTTC	CATSRVAYYNEQFF
TRBV27	NA	NA	12	TRBJ1-1	TGTGCCAGCAGTTTGCCGGCGGGTGAAGCTTTCTTT	CASSLPAGEAFF
TRBV5-1	NA	NA	13	TRBJ2-7	TGCGCCAGCAGCTTCGGGCAGGGGTGTGGGCAGTACTTC	CASSFGQGCGQYF
TRBV27	medium-sized	TRBD2	14	TRBJ2-5	TGTGCCAGCAGGACTAGCGGGTACCAAGAGACCCAGTACTTC	CASRTSGYQETQYF
TRBV10-1	few	NA	13	TRBJ1-1	TGCGCCAGCAGTAGTAGGAGGGAAACTGAAGCTTTCTTT	CASSSRRETEAFF
TRBV7-6	few	TRBD2	15	TRBJ2-1	TGTGCCAGCAGCTGGTTAGCGGGAGAAGGTGATGAGCAGTTCTTC	CASSWLAGEGDEQFF
TRBV7-6	NA	TRBD1	16	TRBJ1-4	TGTGCCAGCAGCGAAACTTCTAACAGGGGGGGAGGAAAACTGTTTTTT	CASSETSNRGGGKLFF
TRBV9	once	TRBD2	17	TRBJ2-3	TGTGCCAGCAGCGTAGAAGAAACTAGCGGTTACACAGATACGCAGTATTTT	CASSVEETSGYTDTQYF
TRBV19	NA	NA	13	TRBJ2-7	TGTGCCAGTAGCCCCCTCGGAGGGAACGAGCAGTACTTC	CASSPLGGNEQYF
TRBV19	NA	NA	12	TRBJ2-7	TGTGCCAGTAGTGTCGGGGGTGGAGAGCAGTACTTC	CASSVGGGEQYF
TRBV21-1	NA	NA	15	TRBJ2-2	TGTGCCAGCAGCAATAATACAGGGGGTACCGGGGAGCTGTTTTTT	CASSNNTGGTGELFF
TRBV5-1	NA	TRBD2	13	TRBJ2-5	TGCGCCAGCACTTTAGCGGGTCAAGAGACCCAGTACTTC	CASTLAGQETQYF
TRBV11-3	NA	NA	16	TRBJ2-7	TGTGCCAGCAGCTTAGGAGGAAGCGGCCCCACGGAAGAGCAGTACTTC	CASSLGGSGPTEEQYF
TRBV5-1	NA	NA	14	TRBJ2-3	TGCGCCAGCAGACGGGAGCATGGCACAGATACGCAGTATTTT	CASRREHGTDTQYF
TRBV4-1	NA	NA	15	TRBJ2-7	TGCGCCAGCAGCCAAGATGGGCGGACTACCTACGAGCAGTACTTC	CASSQDGRTTYEQYF
TRBV5-5	NA	NA	14	TRBJ1-1	TGTGCCAGCAGCAGAGGCACAGGGTACACTGAAGCTTTCTTT	CASSRGTGYTEAFF
TRBV10-3	NA	TRBD1	13	TRBJ2-7	TGTGCCATCGGGAGGGACAGGGAGTGGGGGGAGTACTTC	CAIGRDREWGEYF
TRBV9	NA	TRBD1	15	TRBJ1-2	TGTGCCAGCAGCGTCCCAGGGACAGGAAATTTAGGGGGCACCTTC	CASSVPGTGNLGGTF
TRBV6-4	NA	NA	15	TRBJ2-2	TGTGCCAGCAGAGTAGAACAGGGTTCCACCGGGGAGCTGTTTTTT	CASRVEQGSTGELFF
TRBV11-2	NA	NA	14	TRBJ2-5	TGTGCCAGCAGCTTAGAACAGGGAGCCGAGACCCAGTACTTC	CASSLEQGAETQYF
TRBV6-6	NA	NA	12	TRBJ2-5	TGTGCCAGCAGTTACTCCTTCGAGACCCAGTACTTC	CASSYSFETQYF
TRBV19	NA	NA	13	TRBJ1-1	TGTGCCAGTAGTACGCTGGGGACTACTGAAGCTTTCTTT	CASSTLGTTEAFF
TRBV27	once	NA	15	TRBJ2-1	TGTGCCAGCAGTTTACGAGGGAGCTCCTACAATGAGCAGTTCTTC	CASSLRGSSYNEQFF
TRBV5-6	NA	NA	15	TRBJ2-3	TGTGCCAGCAGCTTGTGGAGGGGCGCGAGAGATACGCAGTATTTT	CASSLWRGARDTQYF
TRBV6-6	NA	NA	14	TRBJ1-6	TGTGCCAGCAGTTCGAGCTCCTATAATTCACCCCTCCACTTT	CASSSSSYNSPLHF
TRBV28	NA	TRBD2	18	TRBJ2-1	TGTGCCAGCAGTTTATACGTCCCGACTAGCGGGATAGAGGGTGAGCAGTTCTTC	CASSLYVPTSGIEGEQFF
TRBV7-9	once	TRBD1	17	TRBJ2-7	TGTGCCAGCAGCCGAAATGACAGGGGCCCTAGGGCCTACGAGCAGTACTTC	CASSRNDRGPRAYEQYF
TRBV2	NA	TRBD2	15	TRBJ2-7	TGTGCCAGCAGTGAACTAGCGGGTGCCTCCTACGAGCAGTACTTC	CASSELAGASYEQYF
TRBV6-5	NA	NA	15	TRBJ2-7	TGTGCCAGCAGTTCCCCCCCGCAGGGACACGTCGAGCAGTACTTC	CASSSPPQGHVEQYF
TRBV7-9	NA	NA	15	TRBJ2-1	TGTGCCAGCGACCAGCTAGTATTGTCCTACAATGAGCAGTTCTTC	CASDQLVLSYNEQFF
TRBV7-9	NA	NA	15	TRBJ1-4	TGTGCCAGCAGCATAATCTCCGCAACTAATGAAAAACTGTTTTTT	CASSIISATNEKLFF
TRBV29-1	NA	TRBD2	16	TRBJ2-3	TGCAGCGTTGAAGAGGGGACTAGCGCGTACACAGATACGCAGTATTTT	CSVEEGTSAYTDTQYF
TRBV10-2	NA	NA	15	TRBJ2-7	TGCGCCAGCAGTGAGTCGCGGCTAGCGACCTACGAGCAGTACTTC	CASSESRLATYEQYF
TRBV5-5	few	TRBD1	14	TRBJ1-5	TGTGCCAGCAGCTTCGACAGGGGCAATCAGCCCCAGCATTTT	CASSFDRGNQPQHF
TRBV7-6	NA	NA	13	TRBJ2-3	TGTGCCAGCAGCCAGGGCGGGGCCGATACGCAGTATTTT	CASSQGGADTQYF
TRBV7-9	NA	NA	15	TRBJ2-3	TGTGCCAGCAGCTTTCAGAGCAGCGGCACAGATACGCAGTATTTT	CASSFQSSGTDTQYF
TRBV6-5	NA	TRBD1	14	TRBJ1-6	TGTGCCAGCAGCCTCGGGACAGGGGGCTCACCCCTCCACTTT	CASSLGTGGSPLHF
TRBV15	NA	TRBD1	16	TRBJ2-5	TGTGCCACCAGCAGCGCCATCCCAGGGGGAAGAGAGACCCAGTACTTC	CATSSAIPGGRETQYF
TRBV19	NA	TRBD2	16	TRBJ2-3	TGTGCCAGTAGTACGCGGCGGGGGGGACGGGCAGATACGCAGTATTTT	CASSTRRGGRADTQYF
TRBV28	NA	NA	13	TRBJ2-7	TGTGCCAGCAAGATAACTAGCCTTGGCGAGCAGTACTTC	CASKITSLGEQYF
TRBV11-2	NA	NA	16	TRBJ2-7	TGTGCCAGCAGCTTATGGGTGGGGGGTTATTCCTACGAGCAGTACTTC	CASSLWVGGYSYEQYF
TRBV6-5	once	NA	14	TRBJ1-5	TGTGCCAGCAGTTACTCGGGGGGGGCTCAGCCCCAGCATTTT	CASSYSGGAQPQHF
TRBV29-1	NA	NA	13	TRBJ1-1	TGCAGCGTTGCTGGAGGGACTGCTGTTGAAGCTTTCTTT	CSVAGGTAVEAFF